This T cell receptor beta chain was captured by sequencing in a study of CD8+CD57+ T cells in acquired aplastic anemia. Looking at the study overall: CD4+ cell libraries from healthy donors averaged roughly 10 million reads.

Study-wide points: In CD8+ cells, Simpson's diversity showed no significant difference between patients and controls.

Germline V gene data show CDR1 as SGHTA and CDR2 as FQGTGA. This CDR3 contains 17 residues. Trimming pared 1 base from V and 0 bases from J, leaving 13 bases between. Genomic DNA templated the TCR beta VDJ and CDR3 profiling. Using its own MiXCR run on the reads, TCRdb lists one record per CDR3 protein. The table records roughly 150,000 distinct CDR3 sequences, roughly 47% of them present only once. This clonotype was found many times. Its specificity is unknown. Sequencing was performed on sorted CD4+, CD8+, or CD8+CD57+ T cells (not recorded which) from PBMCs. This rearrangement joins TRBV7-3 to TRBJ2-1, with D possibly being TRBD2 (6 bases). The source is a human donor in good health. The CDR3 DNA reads TGTGCCAGCAGCTTAAAGGGACTCAGAAGCTCCTACAATGAGCAGTTCTTC. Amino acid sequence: CASSLKGLRSSYNEQFF.